This T cell receptor beta chain was identified in a study of lymphopenia after photon versus proton radiotherapy. Study-level results: Under photons, naive T cells and diversity fell while effector/memory populations rose. After lymphocyte nadir, photon-treated repertoires showed oligoclonal expansion, especially CD8+ Temra.

Sequenced by immunoSEQ multiplex PCR; TCRdb stores in-frame clones only, minus some. In the table there are 20,000 to 25,000 clones, 85% of which are singletons. V shed 3 bases and J shed 2 bases, with 7 bases lying between them. This CDR3 is 13 amino acids long. Per the germline V gene, CDR1 is KGHSH and CDR2 is LQKENI. This clone was found a few times. Antigen specificity is unknown. Material: peripheral blood, obtained from a patient treated with photon-based radiotherapy. The chain carries TRBV18 and TRBJ1-2; D not resolved. The sequence came from a man in his 60s with pancreatic cancer. CDR3 in DNA: TGTGCCAGCTCACCCGACCCCAACTATGGCTACACCTTC. This encodes CASSPDPNYGYTF.